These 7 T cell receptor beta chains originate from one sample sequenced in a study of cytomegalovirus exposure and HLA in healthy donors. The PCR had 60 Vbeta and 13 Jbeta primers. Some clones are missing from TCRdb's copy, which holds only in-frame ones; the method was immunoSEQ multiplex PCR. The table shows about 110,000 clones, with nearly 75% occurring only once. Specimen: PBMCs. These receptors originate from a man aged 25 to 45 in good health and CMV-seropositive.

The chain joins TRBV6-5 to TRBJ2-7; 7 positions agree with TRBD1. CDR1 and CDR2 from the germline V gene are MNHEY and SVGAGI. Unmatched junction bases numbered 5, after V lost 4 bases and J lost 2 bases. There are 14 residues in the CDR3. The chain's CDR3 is CASSLTGKAYEQYF. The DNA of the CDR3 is TGTGCCAGCAGTTTGACAGGGAAGGCCTACGAGCAGTACTTC.

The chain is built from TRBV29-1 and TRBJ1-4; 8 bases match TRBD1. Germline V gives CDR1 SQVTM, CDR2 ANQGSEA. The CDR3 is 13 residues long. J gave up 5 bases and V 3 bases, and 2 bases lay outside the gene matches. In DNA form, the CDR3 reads TGCAGCGTTGAGACAGGGGTCAATGAAAAACTGTTTTTT. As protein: CSVETGVNEKLFF.

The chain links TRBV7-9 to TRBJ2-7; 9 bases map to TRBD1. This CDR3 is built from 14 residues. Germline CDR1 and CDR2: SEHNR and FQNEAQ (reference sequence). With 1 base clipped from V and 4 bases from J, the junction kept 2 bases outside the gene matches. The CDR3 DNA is TGTGCCAGCAGCTTAGTGACAGGGGGTTACGAGCAGTACTTC. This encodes CASSLVTGGYEQYF.

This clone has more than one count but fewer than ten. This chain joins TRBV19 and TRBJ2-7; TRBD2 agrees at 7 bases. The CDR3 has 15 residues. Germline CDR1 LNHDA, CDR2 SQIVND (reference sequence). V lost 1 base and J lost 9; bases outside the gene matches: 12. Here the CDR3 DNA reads TGTGCCAGTAGTATAGGGGGGGGGTGGAGGTATGCGCAGTACTTC. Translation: CASSIGGGWRYAQYF. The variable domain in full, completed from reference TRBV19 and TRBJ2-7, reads DGGITQSPKYLFRKEGQNVTLSCEQNLNHDAMYWYRQDPGQGLRLIYYSQIVNDFQKGDIAEGYSVSREKKESFPLTVTSAQKNPTAFYLCASSIGGGWRYAQYFGPGTRLTVT.

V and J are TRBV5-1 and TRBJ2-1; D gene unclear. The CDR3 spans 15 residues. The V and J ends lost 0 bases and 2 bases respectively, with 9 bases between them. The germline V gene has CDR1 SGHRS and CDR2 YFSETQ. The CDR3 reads CASSLDTSTYNEQFF. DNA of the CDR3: TGCGCCAGCAGCTTGGACACCTCAACCTACAATGAGCAGTTCTTC.

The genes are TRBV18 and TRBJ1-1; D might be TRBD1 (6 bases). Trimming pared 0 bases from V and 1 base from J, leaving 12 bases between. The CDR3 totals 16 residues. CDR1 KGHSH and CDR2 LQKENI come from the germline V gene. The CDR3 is CASSPPVRTANTEAFF. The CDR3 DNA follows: TGTGCCAGCTCACCACCAGTACGGACAGCGAACACTGAAGCTTTCTTT. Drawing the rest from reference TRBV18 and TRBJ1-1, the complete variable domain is NAGVMQNPRHLVRRRGQEARLRCSPMKGHSHVYWYRQLPEEGLKFMVYLQKENIIDESGMPKERFSAEFPKEGPSILRIQQVVRGDSAAYFCASSPPVRTANTEAFFGQGTRLTVV.

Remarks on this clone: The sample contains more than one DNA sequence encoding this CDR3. In DNA form, the CDR3 reads TGCGCCAGCAGCTTGGCCTATCGAGAGGGCGCTGAAGCTTTCTTT. Encoded protein: CASSLAYREGAEAFF. V and J are TRBV5-1 and TRBJ1-1, with D uncertain. The germline CDR1 and CDR2 sequences are SGHRS and YFSETQ. Trimming left V 0 bases short and J 6 bases short, with 15 bases between. This CDR3 comprises 15 residues.